These 7 T cell receptor beta chains share one sample of origin, sequenced in a study of blood T cell repertoires in COVID-19. Clones were sequenced by immunoSEQ multiplex PCR, and TCRdb holds only the in-frame ones, with some missing. The sample gives 80,000 to 100,000 clones, about 89% of which show up once; about 2% is in the top ten. Sequencing used peripheral blood. These receptors came from a human donor with active COVID-19. The donor label of this sample is uncertain.

This chain joins TRBV5-1 and TRBJ1-1; unclear D gene. The CDR3 is made up of 15 amino acids. Per the germline V gene, CDR1 is SGHRS and CDR2 is YFSETQ. V was shortened by 4 bases and J by 1 base, with 14 bases between the two germline ends. The CDR3 DNA reads as TGCGCCAGCAGCATATCCGGGTCGCCGAACACTGAAGCTTTCTTT. This sequence encodes CASSISGSPNTEAFF.

The chain combines TRBV7-2 with TRBJ1-1, with a weak D call TRBD1 (5 bases). The CDR3 spans 15 residues. The germline V gene has CDR1 SGHTA and CDR2 FQGNSA. Deletions cut 5 bases from V and 3 bases from J, with 16 bases between. This chain's CDR3 is CASSLGRGSDTEAFF. In DNA form, the CDR3 reads TGTGCCAGCAGCCTAGGTAGGGGCAGCGACACTGAAGCTTTCTTT.

V usage is TRBV7-9 and J usage is TRBJ2-6; D perhaps matches TRBD1 (5 bases). The V gene's germline CDR1 is SEHNR and CDR2 FQNEAQ (reference sequence). This CDR3 is 16 amino acids long. Trimming stripped 2 bases from V and 2 bases from J, with 10 bases between. The CDR3 loop reads CASSLPKGAGANVLTF. DNA for the CDR3: TGTGCCAGCAGCTTACCGAAAGGGGCTGGGGCCAACGTCCTGACTTTC.

V usage is TRBV5-6 and J usage is TRBJ1-6; TRBD1 matches 8 bases. The CDR3 length is 15 residues. Germline lookup yields CDR1 SGHDT and CDR2 YYEEEE. Trimming at V came to 2 bases and at J to 10 bases, leaving 8 bases not matched to a gene. For the CDR3, the DNA is TGTGCCAGCAGCTTTCTGGACAGGGATGGGTCACCCCTCCACTTT. This codes for CASSFLDRDGSPLHF.

The rearrangement joins TRBV5-1 to TRBJ2-7, with no clear D. Germline CDR1 is SGHRS and CDR2 is YFSETQ. The CDR3 loop spans 14 amino acids. The V end lost 0 bases, the J end lost 5 bases, and 12 bases lay between the germline ends. The CDR3 protein is CASSLVAGSNEQYF. CDR3 coding DNA: TGCGCCAGCAGCTTGGTGGCAGGCTCAAACGAGCAGTACTTC.

The gene calls are TRBV5-1 and TRBJ2-1; the match to TRBD1 covers 8 bases. The CDR3 spans 15 residues. J lost 8 bases, V lost 0 bases, and 7 bases had no gene match. In germline, CDR1 is SGHRS, CDR2 YFSETQ. The CDR3 DNA sequence: TGCGCCAGCAGCTTGGGTCCAGCGACAGGGGATGAGCAGTTCTTC. Protein: CASSLGPATGDEQFF.

This chain joins TRBV27 and TRBJ2-5; TRBD1 might be the D (5 bases). Trimming cost V 6 bases and J 8 bases, with 19 bases left between them. The germline CDR1 and CDR2 sequences are MNHEY and SMNVEV (reference sequence). The CDR3 extends over 14 amino acids. The CDR3 nucleotides are TGTGCCAGCAGCTTCCAGGGTACAAGAGAAACCCAGTACTTC. Residues: CASSFQGTRETQYF.